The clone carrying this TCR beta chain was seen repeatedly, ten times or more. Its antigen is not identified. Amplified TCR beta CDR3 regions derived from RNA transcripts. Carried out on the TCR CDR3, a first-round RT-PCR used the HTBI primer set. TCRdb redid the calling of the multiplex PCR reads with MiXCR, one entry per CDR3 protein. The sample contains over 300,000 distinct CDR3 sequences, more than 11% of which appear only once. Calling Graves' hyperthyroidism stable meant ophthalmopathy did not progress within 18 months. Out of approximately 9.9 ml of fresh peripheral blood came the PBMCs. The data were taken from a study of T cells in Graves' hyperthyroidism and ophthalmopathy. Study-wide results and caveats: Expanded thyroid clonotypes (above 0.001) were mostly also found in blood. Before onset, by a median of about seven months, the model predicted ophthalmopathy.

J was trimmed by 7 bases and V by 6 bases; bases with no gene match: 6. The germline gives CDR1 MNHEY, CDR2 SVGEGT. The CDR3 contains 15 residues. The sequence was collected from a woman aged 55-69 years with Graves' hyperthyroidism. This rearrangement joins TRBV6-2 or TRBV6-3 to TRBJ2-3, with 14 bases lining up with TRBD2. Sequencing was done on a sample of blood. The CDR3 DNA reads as TGTGCCAGCAGACGGACTAGCGGGAGGAGGTATACGCAGTATTTT. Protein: CASRRTSGRRYTQYF.